Each of the 14 T cell receptor beta chains below was sequenced from the same sample in a study of T cell responses to AZD1222 COVID-19 vaccine. Some clones are missing from TCRdb's copy, which holds only in-frame ones; the method was immunoSEQ multiplex PCR. Among roughly 120,000 clones listed, about nine tenths were seen once. The sequenced sample was peripheral blood, obtained 28 days after the second AZD1222 dose. All receptors come from an adult who received the AZD1222 COVID-19 vaccine.

The CDR3 coding sequence is TGTGCCAGCAGGCAGAGACAGGGAGGCACTGAAGCTTTCTTT. Translating gives CASRQRQGGTEAFF. This chain links TRBV6-5 with TRBJ1-1, with TRBD1 matching 7 bases. Germline V CDR1 and CDR2: MNHEY, SVGAGI. CDR3 length: 14 residues. V shed 6 bases, J shed 4 bases, and the junction held 8 bases outside the gene matches.

This clone was detected only once. The gene calls are TRBV24-1 and TRBJ2-1; 8 nucleotides agree with TRBD2. Germline values: CDR1 KGHDR, CDR2 SFDVKD. CDR3 length equals 16 residues. V trimming: 1 base; J trimming: 9 bases; junction bases outside the gene matches: 10. The CDR3 coding sequence is TGTGCCACCAGTGATTTAGCGGGACTAGGGTTCACTGAGCAGTTCTTC. Encoded protein: CATSDLAGLGFTEQFF.

The chain links TRBV6-5 to TRBJ1-1; TRBD1 is a possible D gene (5 bases). The CDR3 has 15 residues. V gave up 6 bases and J gave up 4 bases, with 18 bases separating them. Germline CDR1 is MNHEY and CDR2 is SVGAGI. CDR3 sequence: CASSTPGSSGTEAFF. The CDR3 bases are TGTGCCAGCAGCACCCCAGGGTCATCAGGCACTGAAGCTTTCTTT.

This chain joins TRBV7-7 and TRBJ2-1; D is uncertain. CDR3 length equals 15 residues. Germline V gives CDR1 SSHAT, CDR2 FNYEAQ (reference sequence). Trimming removed 4 bases at V and 5 bases at J, with 15 bases between. In DNA, the CDR3 is TGTGCCAGCAGCTCGGGCTATCGGTCGGACAATGAGCAGTTCTTC. Amino acids: CASSSGYRSDNEQFF.

The rearrangement uses TRBV3-1 (or the pseudogene TRBV3-2) and TRBJ1-5, with D unclear. Germline V CDR1 and CDR2: LGHDT, YNNKEL (reference sequence). There are 16 residues in the CDR3. V dropped 2 bases and J dropped 2 bases, with 13 bases sitting between them. CDR3 loop: CASSQRQSGGNQPQHF. Here the CDR3 DNA reads TGTGCCAGCAGCCAACGGCAGTCGGGCGGCAATCAGCCCCAGCATTTT.

The chain uses TRBV18 and TRBJ2-7; the D gene is possibly TRBD2 (5 bases). The V gene's germline CDR1 is KGHSH and CDR2 LQKENI. V lost 1 base to trimming and J lost 4 bases, with 5 bases between them. The CDR3 is 12 residues long. The CDR3 DNA is TGTGCCAGCTCACCACGGGAGTACGAGCAGTACTTC. Translation gives CASSPREYEQYF.

The genes are TRBV9 and TRBJ1-2; TRBD1 agrees at 9 bases. V trimming: 0 bases; J trimming: 7 bases; junction bases outside the gene matches: 7. Per germline, CDR1 SGDLS and CDR2 YYNGEE. The CDR3 contains 15 residues. CDR3 DNA: TGTGCCAGCAGCGTAGACAGGGGGCTGATGGGTGGCTACACCTTC. Protein: CASSVDRGLMGGYTF.

The chain employs TRBV9 and TRBJ1-1; D is undetermined. Germline assignment: CDR1 SGDLS and CDR2 YYNGEE. Trimming left V 2 bases short and J 5 bases short, with 13 bases between. This CDR3 is built from 14 residues. CDR3 protein: CASSVRPGGTEAFF. CDR3 bases: TGTGCCAGCAGCGTCCGCCCGGGAGGGACTGAAGCTTTCTTT.

The J gene is TRBJ1-6, the V gene TRBV7-2, with D possibly TRBD1 on 5 matching bases. The CDR3 has 14 amino acids. Germline values: CDR1 SGHTA, CDR2 FQGNSA. V was clipped by 0 bases and J by 7 bases, with 7 bases between them. The CDR3, as DNA: TGTGCCAGCAGCTTAGCAGGGGAGAATTCACCCCTCCACTTT. Translated: CASSLAGENSPLHF. Full variable domain (outside the CDR3, taken from reference TRBV7-2 and TRBJ1-6): GAGVSQSPSNKVTEKGKDVELRCDPISGHTALYWYRQSLGQGLEFLIYFQGNSAPDKSGLPSDRFSAERTGGSVSTLTIQRTQQEDSAVYLCASSLAGENSPLHFGNGTRLTVT.

The chain links TRBV10-1 to TRBJ1-2, with 7 bases that match TRBD1. The CDR3 has 12 residues. CDR1 and CDR2 from the germline V gene are WNHNN and SYGVQD (reference sequence). V lost 6 bases to trimming and J lost 6 bases; unmatched junction nucleotides: 4. The CDR3 loop is CASRRQGDGYTF. The CDR3, as DNA: TGCGCCAGCAGGAGACAGGGAGATGGCTACACCTTC.

The gene calls are TRBV5-1 and TRBJ2-7; 12 bases are shared with TRBD1. V dropped 3 bases and J dropped 7; count of bases not matched to a gene: 5. This CDR3 spans 14 amino acids. Germline CDR1 reads SGHRS; CDR2 reads YFSETQ. The CDR3 bases are TGCGCCAGCAGCTCCGGGACAGGGGGCTTGGAGCAGTACTTC. It is translated as CASSSGTGGLEQYF.

V usage is TRBV29-1 and J usage is TRBJ1-3, with no clear D. This CDR3 spans 16 amino acids. Germline CDR1 SQVTM, CDR2 ANQGSEA. Trimming left V 2 bases short and J 0 bases short, with 14 bases between. The CDR3 protein is CSVERWTESSGNTIYF. CDR3 nucleotides: TGCAGCGTTGAAAGGTGGACGGAGAGCTCTGGAAACACCATATATTTT. The variable domain in full, with the rest retrieved from reference TRBV29-1 and TRBJ1-3, is SAVISQKPSRDICQRGTSLTIQCQVDSQVTMMFWYRQQPGQSLTLIATANQGSEATYESGFVIDKFPISRPNLTFSTLTVSNMSPEDSSIYLCSVERWTESSGNTIYFGEGSWLTVV.

The J gene is TRBJ2-1, the V gene TRBV15, with TRBD1 as a possible D gene (5 bases). CDR3 length: 13 amino acids. Trimming took off 1 base at V and 9 bases at J, with 10 bases between the two ends. Per the germline V gene, CDR1 is LNHNV and CDR2 is YYDKDF (reference sequence). The CDR3, as DNA: TGTGCCACCAGCAGAGGGATGCAGGGTGAGCAGTTCTTC. Translated: CATSRGMQGEQFF.

The chain couples TRBV28 to TRBJ1-5; perhaps TRBD1 as D (5 bases). This CDR3 spans 15 amino acids. V gave up 3 bases and J gave up 6 bases, with 15 bases separating them. Germline V gene data show CDR1 as MDHEN and CDR2 as SYDVKM. DNA for the CDR3: TGTGCCAGCAGTTTCGATGCGTGGGGACCTCAGCCCCAGCATTTT. Translation gives CASSFDAWGPQPQHF.